This section outlines one TCR beta chain sequence together with its context. This sample is part of a study of blood T cell repertoires in COVID-19. Measured with immunoSEQ multiplex PCR; TCRdb has only the in-frame clones, and not every one. This table has around 65,000 clones, around four fifths appearing once. V lost 8 bases to trimming and J lost 1 base; unmatched junction nucleotides: 10. The CDR3 length is 15 residues. CDR1 and CDR2 (germline): LNHDA, SQIVND (reference sequence). The source of this sequence is a human donor in a cohort sampled during active COVID-19. Material for sequencing was peripheral blood. The chain couples TRBV19 to TRBJ1-1, with 7 bases fitting TRBD1. DNA for the CDR3: TGTGCCAGTGAGAAAGGGGGCGCGGGGAACACTGAAGCTTTCTTT. The encoded protein is CASEKGGAGNTEAFF.